This is a list of T cell receptor beta chains from one sample in a study of OX40 agonist ivuxolimab in advanced cancers. Profiling relied on immunoSEQ multiplex PCR, and the TCRdb table lists in-frame clones only, not all of them. The sample shows about 100,000 clones, roughly 94% of them seen only once. The material sequenced was CD4+ or CD8+ T cells sorted from blood, taken in a trial of the OX40 agonist ivuxolimab. All receptors come from an adult with an advanced solid tumor such as melanoma, head and neck, liver or kidney cancer. CDR3s include the opening cysteine and the closing phenylalanine or tryptophan. The D gene is left open where the match is weak. Size is omitted from some rows. Given values are once, few, many or a class for expanded clones.

d_gene	len	abundance	v_gene	j_gene	CDR3aa	CDR3nt
NA	11	NA	TRBV9	TRBJ1-2	CASSAYESYTF	TGTGCCAGCAGCGCCTACGAGAGCTACACCTTC
NA	13	NA	TRBV27	TRBJ2-1	CASSALPVGEQFF	TGTGCCAGCAGTGCCCTGCCGGTCGGTGAGCAGTTCTTC
NA	14	NA	TRBV7-6	TRBJ2-5	CASSLGAGSFEQYF	TGTGCCAGCAGCTTAGGGGCGGGATCGTTTGAGCAGTACTTC
NA	15	few	TRBV4-1	TRBJ1-1	CASSVRGGLGTEAFF	TGCGCCAGCAGCGTGCGAGGTGGTTTGGGCACTGAAGCTTTCTTT
TRBD2	16	NA	TRBV27	TRBJ2-3	CASKGPSGGPSDTQYF	TGTGCCAGCAAGGGCCCTAGCGGGGGGCCGTCGGATACGCAGTATTTT
NA	18	NA	TRBV7-3	TRBJ2-6	CASSEDWGPRSGANVLTF	TGTGCCAGCAGCGAAGACTGGGGGCCCCGTTCTGGGGCCAACGTCCTGACTTTC
TRBD1	14	NA	TRBV6-6	TRBJ2-1	CASSYWGQGGEQFF	TGTGCCAGCAGTTACTGGGGACAGGGTGGGGAGCAGTTCTTC
NA	15	NA	TRBV7-2	TRBJ2-5	CASSLGGGLKETQYF	TGTGCCAGCAGCTTGGGAGGAGGGCTTAAAGAGACCCAGTACTTC
NA	11	NA	TRBV2	TRBJ2-1	CASKGGGEQFF	TGTGCCAGCAAGGGGGGGGGTGAGCAGTTCTTC
TRBD1	13	NA	TRBV6-5	TRBJ2-1	CASSYTGADEQFF	TGTGCCAGCAGTTACACAGGGGCGGATGAGCAGTTCTTC
TRBD2	15	NA	TRBV9	TRBJ2-3	CASTPGLAITDTQYF	TGTGCCAGCACGCCGGGACTAGCTATCACAGATACGCAGTATTTT